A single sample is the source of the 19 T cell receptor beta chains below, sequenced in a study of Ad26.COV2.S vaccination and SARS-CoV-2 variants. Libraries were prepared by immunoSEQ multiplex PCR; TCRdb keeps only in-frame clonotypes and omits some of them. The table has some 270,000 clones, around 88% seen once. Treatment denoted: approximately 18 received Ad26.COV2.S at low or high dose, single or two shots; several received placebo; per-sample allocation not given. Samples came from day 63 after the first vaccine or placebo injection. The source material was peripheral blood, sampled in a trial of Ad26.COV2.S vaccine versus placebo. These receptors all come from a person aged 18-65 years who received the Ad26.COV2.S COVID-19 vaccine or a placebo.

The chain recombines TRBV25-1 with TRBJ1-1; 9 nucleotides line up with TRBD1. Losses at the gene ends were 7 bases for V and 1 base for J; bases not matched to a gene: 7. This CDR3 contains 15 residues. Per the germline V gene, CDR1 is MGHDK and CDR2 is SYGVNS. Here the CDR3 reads CASTAPGQGNTEAFF. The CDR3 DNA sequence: TGTGCCAGCACCGCGCCGGGACAGGGGAACACTGAAGCTTTCTTT. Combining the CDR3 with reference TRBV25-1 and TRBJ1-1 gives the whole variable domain EADIYQTPRYLVIGTGKKITLECSQTMGHDKMYWYQQDPGMELHLIHYSYGVNSTEKGDLSSESTVSRIRTEHFPLTLESARPSHTSQYLCASTAPGQGNTEAFFGQGTRLTVV.

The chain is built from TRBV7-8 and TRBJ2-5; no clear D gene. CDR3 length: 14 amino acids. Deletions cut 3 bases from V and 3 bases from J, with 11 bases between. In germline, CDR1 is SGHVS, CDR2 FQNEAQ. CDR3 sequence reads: CASSLFDSEETQYF. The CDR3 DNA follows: TGTGCCAGCAGCTTGTTCGACTCTGAAGAGACCCAGTACTTC.

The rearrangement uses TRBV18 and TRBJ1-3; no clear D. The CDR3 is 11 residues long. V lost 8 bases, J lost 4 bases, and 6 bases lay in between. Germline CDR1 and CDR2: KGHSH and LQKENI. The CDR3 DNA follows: TGTGCCAGCCGGAAGGGAAACACCATATATTTT. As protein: CASRKGNTIYF.

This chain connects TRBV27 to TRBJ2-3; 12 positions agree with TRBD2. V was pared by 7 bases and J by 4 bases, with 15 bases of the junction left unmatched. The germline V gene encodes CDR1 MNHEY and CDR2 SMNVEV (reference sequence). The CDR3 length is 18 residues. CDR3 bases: TGTGCCAGCATCACCCGGTGGGCTAGCGGGAGGGCCGCAGATACGCAGTATTTT. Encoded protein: CASITRWASGRAADTQYF.

Written as DNA, the CDR3 is TGTGCCAGCAGCCAACGACAGGGGGCTTATGAAAAACTGTTTTTT. Its translation is CASSQRQGAYEKLFF. This chain joins TRBV3-1 (or the pseudogene TRBV3-2) and TRBJ1-4, with TRBD1 matching over 10 bases. The ends lost 2 bases at V and 6 bases at J; junction bases unmatched: 3. From germline, CDR1 is LGHDT and CDR2 YNNKEL (reference sequence). CDR3 length: 15 amino acids.

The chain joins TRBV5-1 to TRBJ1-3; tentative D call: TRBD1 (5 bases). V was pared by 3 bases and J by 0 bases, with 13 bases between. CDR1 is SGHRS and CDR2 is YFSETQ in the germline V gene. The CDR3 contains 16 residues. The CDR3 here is CASSSSGTHSGNTIYF. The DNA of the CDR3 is TGCGCCAGCAGCTCGTCCGGGACCCACTCTGGAAACACCATATATTTT.

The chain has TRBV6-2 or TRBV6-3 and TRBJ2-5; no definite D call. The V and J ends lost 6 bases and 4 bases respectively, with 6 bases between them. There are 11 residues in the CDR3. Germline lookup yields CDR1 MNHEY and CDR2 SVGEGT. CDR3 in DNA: TGTGCCAGCAGCCCTAGAGAGACCCAGTACTTC. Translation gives CASSPRETQYF.

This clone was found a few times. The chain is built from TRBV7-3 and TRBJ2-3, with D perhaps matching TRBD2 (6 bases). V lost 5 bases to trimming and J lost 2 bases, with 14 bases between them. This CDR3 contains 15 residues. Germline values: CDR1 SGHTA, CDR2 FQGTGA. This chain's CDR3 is CASSPRGGVTDTQYF. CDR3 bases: TGTGCCAGCAGCCCGAGGGGCGGGGTCACAGATACGCAGTATTTT.

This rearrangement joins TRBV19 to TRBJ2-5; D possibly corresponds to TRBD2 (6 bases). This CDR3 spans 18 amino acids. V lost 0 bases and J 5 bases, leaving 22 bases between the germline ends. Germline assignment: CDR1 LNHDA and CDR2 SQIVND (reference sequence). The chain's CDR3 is CASSIDLWRAVSEETQYF. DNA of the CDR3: TGTGCCAGTAGTATAGATCTTTGGAGGGCTGTGTCGGAGGAGACCCAGTACTTC.

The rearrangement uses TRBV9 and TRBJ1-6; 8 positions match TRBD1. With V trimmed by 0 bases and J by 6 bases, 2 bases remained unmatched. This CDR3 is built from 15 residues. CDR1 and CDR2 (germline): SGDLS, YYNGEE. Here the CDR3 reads CASSVEDRANSPLHF. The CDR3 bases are TGTGCCAGCAGCGTAGAGGACAGGGCTAATTCACCCCTCCACTTT.

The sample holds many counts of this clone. The CDR3 reads CASSGPGQHISGANVLTF. The CDR3 nucleotides are TGTGCCAGCTCAGGACCGGGACAGCATATCTCTGGGGCCAACGTCCTGACTTTC. The V call is TRBV18, the J call TRBJ2-6; 7 nucleotides agree with TRBD1. CDR3 length: 18 amino acids. CDR1 and CDR2 (germline): KGHSH, LQKENI. V dropped 5 bases and J dropped 0; count of bases not matched to a gene: 10.

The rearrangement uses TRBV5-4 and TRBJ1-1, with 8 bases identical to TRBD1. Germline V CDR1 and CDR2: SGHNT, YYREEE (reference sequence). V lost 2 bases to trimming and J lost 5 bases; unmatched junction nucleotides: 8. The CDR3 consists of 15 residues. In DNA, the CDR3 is TGTGCCAGCAGCTTCGGGACAGGCCTGGAGACTGAAGCTTTCTTT. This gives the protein CASSFGTGLETEAFF.

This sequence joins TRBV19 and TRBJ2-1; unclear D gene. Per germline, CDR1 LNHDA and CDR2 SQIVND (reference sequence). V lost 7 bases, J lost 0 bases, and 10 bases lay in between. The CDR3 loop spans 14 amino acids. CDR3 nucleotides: TGTGCCAGTACGGGCAGCATCTCCTACAATGAGCAGTTCTTC. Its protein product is CASTGSISYNEQFF.

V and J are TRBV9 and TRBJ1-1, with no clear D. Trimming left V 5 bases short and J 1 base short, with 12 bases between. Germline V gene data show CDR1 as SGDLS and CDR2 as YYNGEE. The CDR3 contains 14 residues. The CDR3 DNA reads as TGTGCCAGCAGAGGCGGCAGTGGGAACACTGAAGCTTTCTTT. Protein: CASRGGSGNTEAFF.

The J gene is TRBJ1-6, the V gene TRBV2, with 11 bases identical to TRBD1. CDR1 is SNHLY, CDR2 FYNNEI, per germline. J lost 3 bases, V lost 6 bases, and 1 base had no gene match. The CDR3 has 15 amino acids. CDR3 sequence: CASRGTGGYNSPLHF. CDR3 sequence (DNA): TGTGCCAGCAGGGGGACAGGGGGCTATAATTCACCCCTCCACTTT.

CDR3 nucleotides: TGCGCCAGCAGCCAAGCCGCCTCGTACGAGCAGTACTTC. Its translation: CASSQAASYEQYF. The rearrangement joins TRBV4-1 to TRBJ2-7; unclear D gene. Germline V gene data show CDR1 as MGHRA and CDR2 as YSYEKL. Trimming shortened V by 1 base and J by 4 bases, and 8 bases separated the two germline ends. CDR3 length: 13 residues.

CDR3: CATSEAGTGGRETQYF. In DNA form, the CDR3 reads TGTGCCACCAGTGAAGCCGGGACAGGGGGGCGGGAGACCCAGTACTTC. The V and J genes are TRBV24-1 and TRBJ2-5, with TRBD1 identical over 11 bases. The CDR3 spans 16 residues. The germline CDR1 and CDR2 sequences are KGHDR and SFDVKD. V shed 4 bases and J 5 bases; nucleotides not matched to a gene: 8.

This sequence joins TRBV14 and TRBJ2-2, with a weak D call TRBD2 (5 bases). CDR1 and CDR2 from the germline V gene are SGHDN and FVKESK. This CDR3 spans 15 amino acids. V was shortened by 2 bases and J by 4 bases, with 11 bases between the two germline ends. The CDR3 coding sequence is TGTGCCAGCAGCCAAAGATTAGAGGGCACCGGGGAGCTGTTTTTT. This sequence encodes CASSQRLEGTGELFF. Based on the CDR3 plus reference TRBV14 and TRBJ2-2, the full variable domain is EAGVTQFPSHSVIEKGQTVTLRCDPISGHDNLYWYRRVMGKEIKFLLHFVKESKQDESGMPNNRFLAERTGGTYSTLKVQPAELEDSGVYFCASSQRLEGTGELFFGEGSRLTVL.

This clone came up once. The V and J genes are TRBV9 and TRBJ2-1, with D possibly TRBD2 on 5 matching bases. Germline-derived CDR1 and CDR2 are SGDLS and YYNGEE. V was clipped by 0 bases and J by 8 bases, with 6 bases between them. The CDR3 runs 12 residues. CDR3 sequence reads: CASSVVGDEQFF. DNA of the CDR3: TGTGCCAGCAGCGTAGTCGGGGATGAGCAGTTCTTC.